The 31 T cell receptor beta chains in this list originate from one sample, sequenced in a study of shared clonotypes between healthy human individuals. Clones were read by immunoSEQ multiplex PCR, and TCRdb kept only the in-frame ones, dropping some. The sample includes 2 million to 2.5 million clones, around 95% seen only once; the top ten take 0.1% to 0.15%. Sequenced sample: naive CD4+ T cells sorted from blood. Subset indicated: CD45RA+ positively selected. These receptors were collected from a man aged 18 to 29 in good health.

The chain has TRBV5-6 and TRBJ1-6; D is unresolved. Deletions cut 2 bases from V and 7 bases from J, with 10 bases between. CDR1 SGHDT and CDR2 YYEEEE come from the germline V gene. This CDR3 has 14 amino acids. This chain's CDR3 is CASSFGRSNSPLHF. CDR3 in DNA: TGTGCCAGCAGCTTTGGTCGGTCGAATTCACCCCTCCACTTT.

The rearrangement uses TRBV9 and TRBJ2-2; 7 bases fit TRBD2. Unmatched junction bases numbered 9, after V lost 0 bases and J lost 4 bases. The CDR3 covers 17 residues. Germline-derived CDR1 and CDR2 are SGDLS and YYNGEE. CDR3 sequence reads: CASSVDLLTSATGELFF. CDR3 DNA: TGTGCCAGCAGCGTAGACCTTCTCACTAGCGCCACCGGGGAGCTGTTTTTT.

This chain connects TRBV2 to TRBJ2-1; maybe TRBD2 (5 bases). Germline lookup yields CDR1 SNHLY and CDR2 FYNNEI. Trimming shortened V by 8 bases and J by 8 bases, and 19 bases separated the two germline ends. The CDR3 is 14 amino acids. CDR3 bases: TGTGCCAGCTCCAGGCTCGGGGATTTTGATGAGCAGTTCTTC. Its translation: CASSRLGDFDEQFF.

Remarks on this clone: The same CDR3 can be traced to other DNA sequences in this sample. The CDR3 nucleotides are TGTGCCAGCAGCTTAGCGGGCGCTAGCACAGATACGCAGTATTTT. Protein product: CASSLAGASTDTQYF. The chain employs TRBV11-2 and TRBJ2-3; D gene ambiguous. This CDR3 is 15 amino acids long. Between the trimmed V and J ends, which lost 1 base and 0 bases, there was a span of 8 bases. Germline CDR1 reads SGHAT; CDR2 reads FQNNGV.

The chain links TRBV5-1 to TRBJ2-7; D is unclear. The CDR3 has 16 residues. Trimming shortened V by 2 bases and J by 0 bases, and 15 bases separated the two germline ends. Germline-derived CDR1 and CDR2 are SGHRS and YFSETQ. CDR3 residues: CASSFDILSSSYEQYF. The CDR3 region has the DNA TGCGCCAGCAGCTTTGATATCTTGTCCAGCTCCTACGAGCAGTACTTC.

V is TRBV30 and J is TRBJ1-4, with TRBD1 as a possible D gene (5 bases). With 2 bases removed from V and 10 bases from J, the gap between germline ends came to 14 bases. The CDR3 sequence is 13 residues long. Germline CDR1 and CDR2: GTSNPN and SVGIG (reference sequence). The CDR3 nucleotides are TGTGCCTGGAGTTCCCTCAGGGAGGGAAAACTGTTTTTT. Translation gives CAWSSLREGKLFF.

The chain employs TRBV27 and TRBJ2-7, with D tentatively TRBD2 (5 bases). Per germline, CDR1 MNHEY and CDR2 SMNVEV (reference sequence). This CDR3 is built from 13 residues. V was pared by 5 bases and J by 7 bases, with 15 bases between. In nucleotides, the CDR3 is TGTGCCAGCAGTCCCAACGCCGGGAAAGAGCAGTACTTC. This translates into CASSPNAGKEQYF.

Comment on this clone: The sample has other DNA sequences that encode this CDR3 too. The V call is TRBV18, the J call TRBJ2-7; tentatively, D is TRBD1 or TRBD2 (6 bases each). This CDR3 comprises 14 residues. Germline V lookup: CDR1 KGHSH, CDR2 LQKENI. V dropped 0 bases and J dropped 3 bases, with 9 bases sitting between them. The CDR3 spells CASSPPGGGYEQYF. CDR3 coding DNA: TGTGCCAGCTCACCACCAGGAGGGGGCTACGAGCAGTACTTC.

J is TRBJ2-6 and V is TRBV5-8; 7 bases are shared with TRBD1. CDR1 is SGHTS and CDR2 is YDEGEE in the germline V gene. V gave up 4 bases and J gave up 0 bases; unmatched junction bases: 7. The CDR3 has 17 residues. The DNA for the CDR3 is TGTGCCAGCAGCCCCTGGGACAGCCACTCTGGGGCCAACGTCCTGACTTTC. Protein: CASSPWDSHSGANVLTF.

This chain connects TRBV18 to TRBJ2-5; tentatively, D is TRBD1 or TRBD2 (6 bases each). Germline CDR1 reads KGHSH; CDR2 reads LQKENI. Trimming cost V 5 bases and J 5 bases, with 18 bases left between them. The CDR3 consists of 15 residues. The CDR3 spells CASSRGGQGTETQYF. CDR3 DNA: TGTGCCAGCTCAAGAGGAGGGCAGGGGACGGAGACCCAGTACTTC.

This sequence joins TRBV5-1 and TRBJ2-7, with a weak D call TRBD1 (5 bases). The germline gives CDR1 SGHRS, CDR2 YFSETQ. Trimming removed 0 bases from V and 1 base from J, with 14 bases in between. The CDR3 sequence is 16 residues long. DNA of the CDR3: TGCGCCAGCAGCTTGGGCCCAGGGCCCCCTTCCTACGAGCAGTACTTC. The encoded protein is CASSLGPGPPSYEQYF.

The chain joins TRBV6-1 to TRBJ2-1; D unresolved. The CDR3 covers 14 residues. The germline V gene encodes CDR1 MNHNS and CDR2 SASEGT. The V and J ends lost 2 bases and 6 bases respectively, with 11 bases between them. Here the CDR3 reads CASSEPFWLNEQFF. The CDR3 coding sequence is TGTGCCAGCAGTGAACCTTTTTGGCTCAATGAGCAGTTCTTC.

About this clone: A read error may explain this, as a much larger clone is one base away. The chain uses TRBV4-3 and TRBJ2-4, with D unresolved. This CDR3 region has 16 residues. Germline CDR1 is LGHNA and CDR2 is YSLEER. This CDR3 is CASSQVTVANPNNQYF. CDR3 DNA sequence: TGCGCCAGCAGCCAAGTTACTGTCGCCAATCCTAACAATCAGTACTTC.

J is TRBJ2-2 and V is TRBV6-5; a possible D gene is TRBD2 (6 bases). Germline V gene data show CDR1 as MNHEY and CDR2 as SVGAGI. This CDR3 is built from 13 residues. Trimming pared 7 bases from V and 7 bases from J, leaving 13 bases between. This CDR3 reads CASTHGGGGELFF. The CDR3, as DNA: TGTGCCAGCACTCACGGGGGAGGCGGGGAGCTGTTTTTT.

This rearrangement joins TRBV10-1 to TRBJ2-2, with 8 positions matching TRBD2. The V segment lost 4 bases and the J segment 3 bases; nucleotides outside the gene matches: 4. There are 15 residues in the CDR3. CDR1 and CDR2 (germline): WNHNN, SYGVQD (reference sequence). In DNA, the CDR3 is TGCGCCAGCAGTGGGAATAGCGGGGACACCGGGGAGCTGTTTTTT. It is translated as CASSGNSGDTGELFF.

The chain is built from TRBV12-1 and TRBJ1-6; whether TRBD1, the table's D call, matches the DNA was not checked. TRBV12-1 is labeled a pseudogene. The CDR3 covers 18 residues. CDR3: CASSYIRTGGANNSPLHF. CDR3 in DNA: TGTGCCAGCAGCTACATTCGGACAGGGGGCGCCAATAATTCACCCCTCCACTTT.

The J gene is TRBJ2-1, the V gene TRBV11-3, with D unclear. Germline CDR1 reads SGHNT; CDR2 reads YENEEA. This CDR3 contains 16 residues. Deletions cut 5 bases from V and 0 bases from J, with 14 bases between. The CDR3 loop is CASSLMGRSSYNEQFF. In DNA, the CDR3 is TGTGCCAGCAGCCTGATGGGCAGGAGCTCCTACAATGAGCAGTTCTTC.

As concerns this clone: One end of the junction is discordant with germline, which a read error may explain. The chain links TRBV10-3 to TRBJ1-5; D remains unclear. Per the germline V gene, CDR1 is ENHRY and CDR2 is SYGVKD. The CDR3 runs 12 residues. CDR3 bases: TGTGCCATCGGGCAGACGGGGTCAGACCGGGATTTT. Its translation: CAIGQTGSDRDF.

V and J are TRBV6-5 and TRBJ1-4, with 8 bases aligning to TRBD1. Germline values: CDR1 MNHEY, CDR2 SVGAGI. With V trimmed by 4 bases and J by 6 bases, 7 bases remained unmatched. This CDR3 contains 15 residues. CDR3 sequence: CASSSGTGRYEKLFF. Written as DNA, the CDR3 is TGTGCCAGCAGTTCCGGGACAGGACGATATGAAAAACTGTTTTTT.

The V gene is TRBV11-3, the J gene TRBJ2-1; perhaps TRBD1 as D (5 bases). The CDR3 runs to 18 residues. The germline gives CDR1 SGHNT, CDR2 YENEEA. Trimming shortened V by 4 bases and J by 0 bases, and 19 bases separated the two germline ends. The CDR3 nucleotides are TGTGCCAGCAGCTCACAATACTCAGGGAAAAGCTCCTACAATGAGCAGTTCTTC. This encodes CASSSQYSGKSSYNEQFF. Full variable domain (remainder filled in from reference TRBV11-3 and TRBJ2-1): EAGVVQSPRYKIIEKKQPVAFWCNPISGHNTLYWYLQNLGQGPELLIRYENEEAVDDSQLPKDRFSAERLKGVDSTLKIQPAELGDSAVYLCASSSQYSGKSSYNEQFFGPGTRLTVL.

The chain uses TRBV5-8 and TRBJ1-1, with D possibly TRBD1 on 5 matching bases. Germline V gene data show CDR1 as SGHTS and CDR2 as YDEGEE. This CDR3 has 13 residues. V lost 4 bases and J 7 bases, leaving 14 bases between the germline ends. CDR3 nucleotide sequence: TGTGCCAGCAGCCCCTTTGGGGGTAGTGAAGCTTTCTTT. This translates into CASSPFGGSEAFF.

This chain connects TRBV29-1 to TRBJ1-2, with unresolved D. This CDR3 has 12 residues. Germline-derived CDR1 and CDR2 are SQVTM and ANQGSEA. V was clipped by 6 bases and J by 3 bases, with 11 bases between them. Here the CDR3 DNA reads TGCAGCGTCCGAGGTCAAGACTATGGCTACACCTTC. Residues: CSVRGQDYGYTF.

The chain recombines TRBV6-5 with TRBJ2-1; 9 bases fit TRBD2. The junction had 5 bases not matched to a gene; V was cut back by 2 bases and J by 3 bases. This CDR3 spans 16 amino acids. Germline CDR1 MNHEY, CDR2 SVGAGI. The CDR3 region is CASSYLASGNYNEQFF. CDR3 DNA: TGTGCCAGCAGTTACCTGGCTAGCGGGAACTACAATGAGCAGTTCTTC.

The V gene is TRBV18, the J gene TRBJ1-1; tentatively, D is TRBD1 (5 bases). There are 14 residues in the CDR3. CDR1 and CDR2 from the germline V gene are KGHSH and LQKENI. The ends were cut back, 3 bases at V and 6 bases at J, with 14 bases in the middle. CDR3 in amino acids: CASSPAEGTAEAFF. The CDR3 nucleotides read TGTGCCAGCTCACCGGCGGAGGGGACGGCTGAAGCTTTCTTT.

The CDR3 here is CASSRTEAGHTEAFF. In nucleotides, the CDR3 is TGTGCCAGCAGTCGGACCGAGGCGGGGCACACTGAAGCTTTCTTT. V and J are TRBV6-6 and TRBJ1-1; possibly TRBD1 for D (5 bases). V was trimmed by 5 bases and J by 3 bases, leaving 16 bases between them. This CDR3 comprises 15 residues. Germline-derived CDR1 and CDR2 are MNHNY and SVGAGI (reference sequence).

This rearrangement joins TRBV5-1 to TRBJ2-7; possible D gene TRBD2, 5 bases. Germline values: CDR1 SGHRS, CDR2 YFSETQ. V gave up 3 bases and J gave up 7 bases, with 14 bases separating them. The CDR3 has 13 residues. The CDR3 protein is CASSSTSSGEQYF. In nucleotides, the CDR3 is TGCGCCAGCAGCTCCACCTCTTCGGGGGAGCAGTACTTC.

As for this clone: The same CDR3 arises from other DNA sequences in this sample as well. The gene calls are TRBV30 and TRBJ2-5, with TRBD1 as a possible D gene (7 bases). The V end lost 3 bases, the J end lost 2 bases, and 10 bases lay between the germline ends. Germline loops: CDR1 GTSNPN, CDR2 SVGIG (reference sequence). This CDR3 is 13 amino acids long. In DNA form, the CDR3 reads TGTGCCTGGAGCAGGGGGGTACAAGAGACCCAGTACTTC. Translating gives CAWSRGVQETQYF.

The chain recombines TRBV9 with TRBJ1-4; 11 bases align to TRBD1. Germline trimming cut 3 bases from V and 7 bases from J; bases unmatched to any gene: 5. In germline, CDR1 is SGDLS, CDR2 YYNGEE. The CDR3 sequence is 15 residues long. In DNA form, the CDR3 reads TGTGCCAGCAGCGCCGGGACAGGGGGTAGTGAAAAACTGTTTTTT. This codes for CASSAGTGGSEKLFF. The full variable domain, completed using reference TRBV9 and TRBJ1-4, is DSGVTQTPKHLITATGQRVTLRCSPRSGDLSVYWYQQSLDQGLQFLIQYYNGEERAKGNILERFSAQQFPDLHSELNLSSLELGDSALYFCASSAGTGGSEKLFFGSGTQLSVL.

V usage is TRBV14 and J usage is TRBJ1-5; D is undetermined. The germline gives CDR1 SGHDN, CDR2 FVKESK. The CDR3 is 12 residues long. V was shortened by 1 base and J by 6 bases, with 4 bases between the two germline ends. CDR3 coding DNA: TGTGCCAGCAGCCAAGCTGGTCAGCCCCAGCATTTT. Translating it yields CASSQAGQPQHF. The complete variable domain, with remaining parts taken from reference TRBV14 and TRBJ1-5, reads EAGVTQFPSHSVIEKGQTVTLRCDPISGHDNLYWYRRVMGKEIKFLLHFVKESKQDESGMPNNRFLAERTGGTYSTLKVQPAELEDSGVYFCASSQAGQPQHFGDGTRLSIL.

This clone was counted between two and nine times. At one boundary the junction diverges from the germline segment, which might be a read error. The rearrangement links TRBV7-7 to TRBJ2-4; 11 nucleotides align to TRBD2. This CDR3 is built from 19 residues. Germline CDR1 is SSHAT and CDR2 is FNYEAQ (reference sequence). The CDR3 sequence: CASSSRLAGCKAGKNIQYF. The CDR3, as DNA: TGTGCTAGCAGCTCCCGACTAGCGGGGTGTAAAGCAGGCAAAAACATTCAGTACTTC.

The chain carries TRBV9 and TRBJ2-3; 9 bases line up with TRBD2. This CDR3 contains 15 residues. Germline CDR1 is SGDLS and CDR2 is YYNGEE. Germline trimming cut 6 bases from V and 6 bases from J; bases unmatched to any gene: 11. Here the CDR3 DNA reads TGTGCCAGCACAGAAGGACTAGCGAGTCCGGATACGCAGTATTTT. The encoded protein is CASTEGLASPDTQYF. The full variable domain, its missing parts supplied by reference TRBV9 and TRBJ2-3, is DSGVTQTPKHLITATGQRVTLRCSPRSGDLSVYWYQQSLDQGLQFLIQYYNGEERAKGNILERFSAQQFPDLHSELNLSSLELGDSALYFCASTEGLASPDTQYFGPGTRLTVL.